The 14 T cell receptor beta chains given below trace back to one sample, sequenced in a study of cytomegalovirus exposure and HLA in healthy donors. Amplification used 60 Vbeta primers and 13 Jbeta primers. Produced via immunoSEQ multiplex PCR; TCRdb's table is partial and in-frame only. The sample has 130,000 to 150,000 clones; around 78% are singletons. Sequencing used PBMCs. These receptors were collected from a woman under 30 in good health and CMV-seropositive.

V usage is TRBV2 and J usage is TRBJ2-5, with D unclear. Germline CDR1 and CDR2: SNHLY and FYNNEI. The V end was cut by 3 bases, the J end by 0 bases, with 8 bases between. This CDR3 spans 14 amino acids. The CDR3 DNA sequence: TGTGCCAGCAGTGATCGAGGAAACCAAGAGACCCAGTACTTC. Protein product: CASSDRGNQETQYF.

The V gene is TRBV7-8, the J gene TRBJ2-3, with TRBD1 identical over 9 bases. The ends lost 1 base at V and 5 bases at J; junction bases unmatched: 10. Germline CDR1 reads SGHVS; CDR2 reads FQNEAQ. This CDR3 has 17 residues. The CDR3 reads CASSLGKGTGFRDTQYF. The DNA of the CDR3 is TGTGCCAGCAGCTTAGGCAAGGGGACAGGGTTTCGAGATACGCAGTATTTT.

The CDR3 DNA sequence: TGTGCCAGCTCGCTGGAGGGGGGGAGCTCCTACGAGCAGTACTTC. The encoded protein is CASSLEGGSSYEQYF. The chain employs TRBV18 and TRBJ2-7; TRBD2 is a possible D gene (7 bases). The CDR3 extends over 15 amino acids. V gave up 6 bases and J gave up 0 bases, with 15 bases separating them. Germline assignment: CDR1 KGHSH and CDR2 LQKENI.

The chain has TRBV5-1 and TRBJ2-5, with 7 bases that match TRBD1. The J call may be in error: the DNA end matches TRBJ2-7 better. In germline, CDR1 is SGHRS, CDR2 YFSETQ. This CDR3 is 15 amino acids long. The CDR3, as DNA: TGCGCCAGCAGCTTGACAGGGGTGAGCTCCTACGAGCAGTACTTC. Amino acid sequence: CASSLTGVSSYEQYF.

V gene TRBV5-1 combines with J gene TRBJ2-7; tentative D call: TRBD2 (5 bases). The CDR3 runs 12 residues. Germline V gene lookup returns CDR1 SGHRS and CDR2 YFSETQ. Trimming removed 4 bases from V and 5 bases from J, with 10 bases in between. CDR3 bases: TGCGCCAGCAGCCCGACGGGGAACGAGCAGTACTTC. Translated: CASSPTGNEQYF.

The rearrangement links TRBV6-5 to TRBJ2-7; maybe TRBD2 (6 bases). Trimming cost V 6 bases and J 2 bases, with 17 bases left between them. The germline gives CDR1 MNHEY, CDR2 SVGAGI. The CDR3 extends over 15 amino acids. CDR3 amino acids: CASSLREQLTYEQYF. CDR3 bases: TGTGCCAGCAGCCTCCGGGAGCAGCTGACCTACGAGCAGTACTTC.

V is TRBV9 and J is TRBJ2-7, with 7 bases lining up with TRBD2. The germline V gene encodes CDR1 SGDLS and CDR2 YYNGEE. V lost 4 bases and J lost 5; bases outside the gene matches: 15. The CDR3 totals 16 residues. CDR3 sequence reads: CASSSLPGRGGDEQYF. The CDR3 DNA reads TGTGCCAGCAGCTCTCTCCCTGGGAGGGGAGGCGACGAGCAGTACTTC.

The genes are TRBV5-1 and TRBJ2-5, with TRBD1 matching over 8 bases. This CDR3 is 15 amino acids long. CDR1 is SGHRS and CDR2 is YFSETQ in the germline V gene. V was clipped by 2 bases and J by 1 base; unmatched bases: 4. CDR3: CASSFPGTGQETQYF. The CDR3 DNA is TGCGCCAGCAGCTTCCCCGGGACAGGCCAAGAGACCCAGTACTTC.

This chain connects TRBV29-1 to TRBJ1-5; 8 bases align to TRBD1. CDR1 and CDR2 from the germline V gene are SQVTM and ANQGSEA. V was pared by 5 bases and J by 4 bases, with 7 bases of the junction left unmatched. The CDR3 length is 14 residues. The CDR3 region is CSVKTGGLNQPQHF. The CDR3 DNA reads as TGCAGCGTTAAAACAGGGGGACTAAATCAGCCCCAGCATTTT.

The rearrangement joins TRBV2 to TRBJ1-1; tentatively, D is TRBD1 (6 bases). This CDR3 has 15 amino acids. Trimming left V 3 bases short and J 2 bases short, with 13 bases between. Germline loops: CDR1 SNHLY, CDR2 FYNNEI. The CDR3 region is CASSDPRDINTEAFF. In DNA, the CDR3 is TGTGCCAGCAGTGACCCCCGGGACATCAACACTGAAGCTTTCTTT.

V usage is TRBV5-6 and J usage is TRBJ2-7, with 9 positions matching TRBD1. This CDR3 comprises 16 residues. Germline V gene lookup returns CDR1 SGHDT and CDR2 YYEEEE. J gave up 5 bases and V 5 bases, and 14 bases lay outside the gene matches. The CDR3 nucleotides read TGTGCCAGCAGTAGTTATCTCGGGACAGGGCTCGACGAGCAGTACTTC. It encodes CASSSYLGTGLDEQYF. Using reference TRBV5-6 and TRBJ2-7 for the parts outside the CDR3, the full variable domain is DAGVTQSPTHLIKTRGQQVTLRCSPKSGHDTVSWYQQALGQGPQFIFQYYEEEERQRGNFPDRFSGHQFPNYSSELNVNALLLGDSALYLCASSSYLGTGLDEQYFGPGTRLTVT.

The gene calls are TRBV7-2 and TRBJ1-2; 7 bases are shared with TRBD1. In germline, CDR1 is SGHTA, CDR2 FQGNSA. V lost 5 bases and J lost 5; bases outside the gene matches: 5. There are 13 residues in the CDR3. CDR3 sequence reads: CASSPTGEYGYTF. CDR3 bases: TGTGCCAGCAGCCCTACAGGGGAATATGGCTACACCTTC. Full variable domain (outside the CDR3, taken from reference TRBV7-2 and TRBJ1-2): GAGVSQSPSNKVTEKGKDVELRCDPISGHTALYWYRQSLGQGLEFLIYFQGNSAPDKSGLPSDRFSAERTGGSVSTLTIQRTQQEDSAVYLCASSPTGEYGYTFGSGTRLTVV.

This clone was picked up a small number of times. The chain uses TRBV7-2 and TRBJ1-2; D is ambiguous. This CDR3 has 13 residues. From germline, CDR1 is SGHTA and CDR2 FQGNSA. V lost 5 bases and J 6 bases, leaving 13 bases between the germline ends. The chain's CDR3 is CASSPSGYNGYTF. The CDR3 DNA sequence: TGTGCCAGCAGCCCTAGTGGGTATAATGGCTACACCTTC. The full variable domain, in which reference TRBV7-2 and TRBJ1-2 provide the parts outside the CDR3, is GAGVSQSPSNKVTEKGKDVELRCDPISGHTALYWYRQSLGQGLEFLIYFQGNSAPDKSGLPSDRFSAERTGGSVSTLTIQRTQQEDSAVYLCASSPSGYNGYTFGSGTRLTVV.

The chain employs TRBV6-1 and TRBJ2-7; perhaps TRBD1 as D (5 bases). The CDR3 runs to 12 residues. Germline CDR1 is MNHNS and CDR2 is SASEGT. Trimming removed 2 bases at V and 3 bases at J, with 5 bases between. The CDR3 DNA sequence: TGTGCCAGCAGTGAAAGGGGCTACGAGCAGTACTTC. Protein: CASSERGYEQYF.